This T cell receptor (beta chain) was sequenced during a study of human T cells and chemical hapten exposure. Study at large: Patients' scalps got diphenylcyclopropenone weekly throughout the approximately 25-week study.

V lost 5 bases and J 1 base, leaving 8 bases between the germline ends. Germline values: CDR1 SEHNR, CDR2 FQNEAQ (reference sequence). The CDR3 loop spans 13 amino acids. Time point specified: patch test 1, 2 weeks after DPC sensitization. Treatment: therapeutic diphenylcyclopropenone sensitization with weekly scalp DPC. TCRdb reprocessed the RACE reads via MiXCR and lists one record per CDR3 protein. The sample has around 99,000 distinct CDR3 sequences; about an eighth are singletons. The clonotype originates from a woman aged 35 to 49 with alopecia areata. Some clones in this sample may be carry-over from other donors' samples. This chain links TRBV7-9 with TRBJ1-1; TRBD1 might be the D (6 bases). Sequencing used whole blood, obtained in connection with sensitization to the hapten diphenylcyclopropenone (DPC). This chain's CDR3 is CASSKTGNTEAFF. CDR3 DNA: TGTGCCAGCAGCAAGACAGGGAACACTGAAGCTTTCTTT.